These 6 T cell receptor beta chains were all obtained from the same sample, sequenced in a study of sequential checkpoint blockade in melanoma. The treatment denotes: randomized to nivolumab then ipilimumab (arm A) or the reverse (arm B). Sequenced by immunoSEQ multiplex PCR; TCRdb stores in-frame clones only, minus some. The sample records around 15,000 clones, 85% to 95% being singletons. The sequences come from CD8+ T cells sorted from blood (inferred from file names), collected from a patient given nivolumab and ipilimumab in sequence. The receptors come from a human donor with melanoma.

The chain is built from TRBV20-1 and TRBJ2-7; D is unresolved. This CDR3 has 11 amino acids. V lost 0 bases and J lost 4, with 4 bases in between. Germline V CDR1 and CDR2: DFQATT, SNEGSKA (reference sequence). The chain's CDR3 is CSARDLYEQYF. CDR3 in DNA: TGCAGTGCTAGAGATTTATACGAGCAGTACTTC.

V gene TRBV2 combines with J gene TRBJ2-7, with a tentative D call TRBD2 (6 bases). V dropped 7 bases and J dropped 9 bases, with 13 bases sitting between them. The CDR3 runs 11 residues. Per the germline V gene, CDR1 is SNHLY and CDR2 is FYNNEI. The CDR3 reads CASMGGTWQYV. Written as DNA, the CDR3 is TGTGCCAGCATGGGCGGGACTTGGCAGTACGTC.

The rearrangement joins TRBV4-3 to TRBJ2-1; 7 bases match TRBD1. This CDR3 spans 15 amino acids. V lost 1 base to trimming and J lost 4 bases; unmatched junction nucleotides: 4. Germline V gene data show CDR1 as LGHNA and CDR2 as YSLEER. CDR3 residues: CASSQAQGVYNEQFF. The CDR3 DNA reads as TGCGCCAGCAGCCAAGCCCAGGGGGTTTACAATGAGCAGTTCTTC.

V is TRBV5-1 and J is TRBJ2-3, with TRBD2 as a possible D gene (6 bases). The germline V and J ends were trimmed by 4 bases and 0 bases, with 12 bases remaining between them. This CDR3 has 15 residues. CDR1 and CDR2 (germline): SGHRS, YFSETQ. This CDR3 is CASSRDSISTDTQYF. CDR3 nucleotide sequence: TGCGCCAGCAGCCGGGACTCAATTAGCACAGATACGCAGTATTTT.

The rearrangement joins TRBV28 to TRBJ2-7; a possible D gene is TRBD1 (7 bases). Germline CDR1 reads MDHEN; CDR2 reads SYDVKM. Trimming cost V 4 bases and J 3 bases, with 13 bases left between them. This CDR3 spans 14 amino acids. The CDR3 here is CASSSGQEGYEQYF. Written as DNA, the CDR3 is TGTGCCAGCAGTTCCGGACAGGAGGGCTACGAGCAGTACTTC. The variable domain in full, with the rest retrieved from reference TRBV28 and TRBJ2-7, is DVKVTQSSRYLVKRTGEKVFLECVQDMDHENMFWYRQDPGLGLRLIYFSYDVKMKEKGDIPEGYSVSREKKERFSLILESASTNQTSMYLCASSSGQEGYEQYFGPGTRLTVT.

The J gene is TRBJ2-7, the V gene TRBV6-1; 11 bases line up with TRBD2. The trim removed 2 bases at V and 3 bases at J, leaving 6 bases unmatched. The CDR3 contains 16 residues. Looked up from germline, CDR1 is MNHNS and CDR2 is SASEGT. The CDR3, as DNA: TGTGCCAGCAGTGAATGGGGACTAGCGGAAAACTACGAGCAGTACTTC. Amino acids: CASSEWGLAENYEQYF.